This T cell receptor (beta chain) was obtained from a study of OX40 agonist ivuxolimab in advanced cancers. Study-wide context: Eligibility admitted prior anti-PD-1, anti-PD-L1 or anti-CTLA-4 therapy; around 42% had some.

This CDR3 is 14 amino acids long. V lost 6 bases to trimming and J lost 4 bases; unmatched junction nucleotides: 7. Germline V gene data show CDR1 as MNHNS and CDR2 as SASEGT. Sequenced by immunoSEQ multiplex PCR; TCRdb stores in-frame clones only, minus some. The data show 25,000 to 35,000 clones, about 74% seen once. Findings and limits, study-wide: At 0.1 to 3.0 mg/kg, clonal expansion of CD4+ and CD8+ blood T cells had occurred by week 6. Mean expanded clone counts were higher in CD8+ than CD4+ T cells.

Concerning this clone itself: Its antigen is unidentified.

This clonotype was obtained from an adult with an advanced solid tumor such as melanoma, head and neck, liver or kidney cancer. The starting material was CD4+ or CD8+ T cells sorted from blood, obtained in a trial of the OX40 agonist ivuxolimab. The V call is TRBV6-1, the J call TRBJ1-1, with TRBD1 matching over 8 bases. CDR3 sequence (DNA): TGTGCCAGCAGGACACAGGGGGTAGGCACTGAAGCTTTCTTT. The encoded protein is CASRTQGVGTEAFF.